This is a list of T cell receptor beta chains from one sample in a study of human T cells and chemical hapten exposure. MiXCR, applied by TCRdb to the RACE reads, yields one record per CDR3 protein. The sample carries under 400,000 distinct CDR3 sequences, roughly 5.3% recorded once. The starting material was whole blood, obtained in connection with sensitization to the hapten diphenylcyclopropenone (DPC). The receptor source for this set is a woman aged 45-59 years with alopecia areata. Some clones in this sample may be carry-over from other donors' samples. The CDR3 runs from the conserved cysteine through the conserved F or W. D genes are given only for firm matches. A row's size may be missing; if present it is once, few, many or a size class.

TRBV5-6	NA	14	NA	TRBJ2-6	TGTGCCAGCCAACAGGGCTCTGGGGCCAACGTCCTGACTTTC	CASQQGSGANVLTF
TRBV7-2	NA	17	TRBD2	TRBJ2-3	TGTGCCAGCAGCTTTGGTCTAGCGGGGGGGCGGATAGATACGCAGTATTTT	CASSFGLAGGRIDTQYF
TRBV6-5	many	14	TRBD2	TRBJ2-3	TGTGCCAGCAGTTACTCTAGCGGGGAGGGCACGCAGTATTTT	CASSYSSGEGTQYF
TRBV5-1	many	15	NA	TRBJ2-3	TGCGCCAGCAGCTTTGACTTGACTAGCACAGATACGCAGTATTTT	CASSFDLTSTDTQYF
TRBV5-1	NA	15	TRBD2	TRBJ2-5	TGCGCCAGCAGCCCAACTAGCGGGAGTTTAGAGACCCAGTACTTC	CASSPTSGSLETQYF
TRBV7-2	NA	14	NA	TRBJ2-7	TGTGCCAGCAGCTTCGGGGACCAGACCTACGAGCAGTACTTC	CASSFGDQTYEQYF
TRBV27	many	14	NA	TRBJ2-7	TGTGCCAGCAGTTCAACAGGGTACTCCTACGAGCAGTACTTC	CASSSTGYSYEQYF
TRBV12-3/TRBV12-4	NA	17	TRBD2	TRBJ2-5	TGTGCCAGCAGTTTAGTGACTAGCGGGGGGGCCCAAGAGACCCAGTACTTC	CASSLVTSGGAQETQYF
TRBV2	few	12	NA	TRBJ1-1	TGTGCCAGCAGTCGGGACGGCGTGGGAGCTTTCTTT	CASSRDGVGAFF
TRBV20-1	NA	14	NA	TRBJ2-7	TGCAGTGCTAGAGAAACCACACGCTCCTACGAGCAGTACTTC	CSARETTRSYEQYF
TRBV5-5	few	14	NA	TRBJ1-2	TGTGCCAGCAGCTTGGGAGGTCTTGAGTATGGCTACACCTTC	CASSLGGLEYGYTF
TRBV5-1	few	15	TRBD1	TRBJ1-4	TGCGCCAGCAGCTTGGCGGCAGGGGGGCCCGGAAAACTGTTTTTT	CASSLAAGGPGKLFF
TRBV24-1	many	13	TRBD1	TRBJ2-7	TGTGCCACCAGTGAGCGACAGGGGGGCGAGCAGTACTTC	CATSERQGGEQYF
TRBV6-6	NA	12	NA	TRBJ2-3	TGTGCCAGCAGTTACCGCGGAGATACGCAGTATTTT	CASSYRGDTQYF
TRBV29-1	few	14	NA	TRBJ2-1	TGCAGCGTGGTCCCCCTGGGTACCTACAATGAGCAGTTCTTC	CSVVPLGTYNEQFF
TRBV4-3	NA	15	NA	TRBJ1-5	TGCGCCAGCAGCCAAGATAGGGGGAGCAATCAGCCCCAGCATTTT	CASSQDRGSNQPQHF
TRBV4-3	many	15	NA	TRBJ2-1	TGCGCCAGCAGCCAAGACAGCAGCTCCTACAATGAGCAGTTCTTC	CASSQDSSSYNEQFF
TRBV27	few	12	TRBD2	TRBJ2-1	TGTGCCAGCAGTTTGGCTAGCGGGAGGGAGTTCTTC	CASSLASGREFF
TRBV15	few	15	NA	TRBJ2-3	TGTGCCACCACCTCACCGGGACTTTCTATAGATACGCAGTATTTT	CATTSPGLSIDTQYF
TRBV5-5	NA	15	NA	TRBJ2-1	TGTGCCAGCAGCTTGGTTTCTAGATCAACGAATGAGCAGTTCTTC	CASSLVSRSTNEQFF
TRBV12-3/TRBV12-4	many	15	NA	TRBJ2-5	TGTGCCAGCAGTTTGGGTCAGGGCGGGCAGGAGACCCAGTACTTC	CASSLGQGGQETQYF
TRBV12-3/TRBV12-4	many	13	NA	TRBJ1-1	TGTGCCAGCAGTTCTACGAGAGTCACTGAAGCTTTCTTT	CASSSTRVTEAFF
TRBV6-2/TRBV6-3	few	11	NA	TRBJ2-4	TGTGCCAGCAGTTACCCCGGTAGTTTGTACTTC	CASSYPGSLYF
TRBV6-5	few	15	TRBD1	TRBJ2-7	TGTGCCAGCAGTTCCTGGACAGGGGGGTTAGCCGAGCAGTACTTC	CASSSWTGGLAEQYF
TRBV5-6	few	16	NA	TRBJ1-1	TGTGCCAGCAGTTTTGTCCCGGGCCGGATGAACACTGAAGCTTTCTTT	CASSFVPGRMNTEAFF
TRBV24-1	NA	10	NA	TRBJ2-1	TGTGCCACCGGGGACGGATCGCAGTTCTTC	CATGDGSQFF
TRBV12-3/TRBV12-4	few	14	NA	TRBJ2-1	TGTGCCAGCACCCTTGGGGTCAGTTACAATGAGCAGTTCTTC	CASTLGVSYNEQFF
TRBV7-2	many	15	TRBD1	TRBJ1-6	TGTGCCAGCAGCCCCCGGACAGGATCGAATTCACCCCTCCACTTT	CASSPRTGSNSPLHF
TRBV12-3/TRBV12-4	many	16	TRBD1	TRBJ1-2	TGTGCCAGCAGCAGCGGGGGTGGACAGGGCGACTATGGCTACACCTTC	CASSSGGGQGDYGYTF
TRBV11-1	few	17	NA	TRBJ1-5	TGTGCCAGCAGCTCTCACCGACAGGCTCTTCACAATCAGCCCCAGCATTTT	CASSSHRQALHNQPQHF
TRBV20-1	many	15	NA	TRBJ2-2	TGCAGTGCTAGAGGACTAGTGCAAAACACCGGGGAGCTGTTTTTT	CSARGLVQNTGELFF
TRBV3-1	NA	15	NA	TRBJ2-7	TGTGCCAGCAGCCCTCCCGGCAGGGGACTATACGAGCAGTACTTC	CASSPPGRGLYEQYF
TRBV4-2	few	16	NA	TRBJ1-5	TGTGCCAGCAGCCAAGAATCCGGACAGTACAATCAGCCCCAGCATTTT	CASSQESGQYNQPQHF
TRBV24-1	many	8	NA	TRBJ2-7	TGTGCCACTGACAAAGATTACTTC	CATDKDYF
TRBV4-1	many	14	NA	TRBJ2-2	TGCGCCAGCAGCCAAGAAACGGGGCCCGGGGAGCTGTTTTTT	CASSQETGPGELFF
TRBV4-1	many	18	NA	TRBJ2-1	TGCGCCAGCAGCCGCTCCATTCAAACGGGGAGCTCCTACAATGAGCAGTTCTTC	CASSRSIQTGSSYNEQFF
TRBV2	NA	16	TRBD1	TRBJ2-3	TGTGCCAGCAGTGCTCAGGACAGGGCCTTCACAGATACGCAGTATTTT	CASSAQDRAFTDTQYF
TRBV29-1	many	12	NA	TRBJ1-1	TGCAGCGCCAGGGAAAGTGGCACTGAAGCTTTCTTT	CSARESGTEAFF
TRBV28	many	15	TRBD1	TRBJ2-5	TGTGCCAGCAACCGAGACAGGGTGGGCCAAGAGACCCAGTACTTC	CASNRDRVGQETQYF
TRBV7-2	few	16	NA	TRBJ1-1	TGTGCCAGCAGCTTAGAACACCTGATACCCAACACTGAAGCTTTCTTT	CASSLEHLIPNTEAFF
TRBV20-1	many	13	NA	TRBJ2-6	TGCAGTGTCCCAATCCGGGGGGCCAACGTCCTGACTTTC	CSVPIRGANVLTF